These T cell receptor beta chains were read from a single sample in a study of cytomegalovirus exposure and HLA in healthy donors. Libraries were prepared by immunoSEQ multiplex PCR; TCRdb keeps only in-frame clonotypes and omits some of them. The sample contains roughly 150,000 clones, 75% to 85% of which appear only once. Source material: PBMCs. These receptors all come from a woman aged 18-35 years in good health and CMV-seronegative. The CDR3 runs from the conserved cysteine through the conserved F or W. Each record gives: clone size, D gene, V gene, J gene, CDR3 DNA, CDR3 protein. A D gene is named only where the DNA matches it firmly. Clone size, where shown, is once, few, many, or a class for clones that have expanded.

>NA|NA|TRBV5-4|TRBJ2-7
TGTGCCAGCAGCTCCCCCTTAGTTCTCGAGCAGTACTTC
CASSSPLVLEQYF
>NA|NA|TRBV6-1|TRBJ2-7
TGTGCCAGCAGTGAGAACGGGAGATGGGCATACGAGCAGTACTTC
CASSENGRWAYEQYF
>NA|NA|TRBV9|TRBJ2-3
TGTGCCAGCAGCGTAGGCAGGTCCTCTAGCACAGATACGCAGTATTTT
CASSVGRSSSTDTQYF
>NA|NA|TRBV5-1|TRBJ1-3
TGCGCCAGCAGCTTGGGGGGCCAGGGGTTGAACACCATATATTTT
CASSLGGQGLNTIYF
>NA|NA|TRBV30|TRBJ2-7
TGTGCCTGGAGTGAATCGGGAGAGCAGTACTTC
CAWSESGEQYF
>NA|NA|TRBV4-2|TRBJ2-7
TGTGCCAGCAGCCAAGATCAGTCTAGCGTGCAGTACTTC
CASSQDQSSVQYF
>NA|NA|TRBV7-2|TRBJ1-3
TGTGCCAGCAGCCCGTTTGGGGGCGAAGATTCTGGAAACACCATATATTTT
CASSPFGGEDSGNTIYF
>NA|TRBD1|TRBV4-1|TRBJ1-2
TGCGCCAGCGGTTACCGGGACAGGGGGAATGGCTACACCTTC
CASGYRDRGNGYTF
>NA|NA|TRBV6-5|TRBJ1-1
TGTGCCAGCGGGGAACAGGGAAACACTGAAGCTTTCTTT
CASGEQGNTEAFF
>NA|TRBD1|TRBV15|TRBJ2-5
TGTGCCACCAGCAGCAGGACAGGGGGACAAGAGACCCAGTACTTC
CATSSRTGGQETQYF
>NA|NA|TRBV25-1|TRBJ2-2
TGTGCCAGCAGGGAGATCGGGGAGCTGTTTTTT
CASREIGELFF
>NA|NA|TRBV5-6|TRBJ1-1
TGTGCCAGCAGCTTGTTCAGGGTCCGAACTGAAGCTTTCTTT
CASSLFRVRTEAFF
>NA|TRBD2|TRBV5-1|TRBJ2-7
TGCGCCAGCAGCTTTGCCTCGGGGGGGTCCTACGAGCAGTACTTC
CASSFASGGSYEQYF
>NA|NA|TRBV5-1|TRBJ2-1
TGCGCCAGCAGCTTGGTATCGTCTAGCGAGTACAATGAGCAGTTCTTC
CASSLVSSSEYNEQFF
>NA|TRBD1|TRBV28|TRBJ1-3
TGTGCCAGCAGTTTGTGGGGGACAGGACCAAACTCTGGAAACACCATATATTTT
CASSLWGTGPNSGNTIYF
>NA|TRBD1|TRBV29-1|TRBJ2-7
TGCAGCGTTGGGACCGGGACAGACCGGTACGAGCAGTACTTC
CSVGTGTDRYEQYF
>NA|TRBD1|TRBV7-3|TRBJ1-4
TGTGCCAGCAGCACCCGACAGGGGGAAAAACTGTTTTTT
CASSTRQGEKLFF
>NA|TRBD2|TRBV5-1|TRBJ2-1
TGCGCCAGCAGCTTAACACCCACTAGCGGGCGTCAGTTCTTC
CASSLTPTSGRQFF
>NA|NA|TRBV4-1|TRBJ2-7
TGCGCCAGCAGCCTTCTTTCTGTGGGAGCTGGCACCTACGAGCAGTACTTC
CASSLLSVGAGTYEQYF
>few|NA|TRBV19|TRBJ1-3
TGTGCCAGTAGTACAGGAAACACCATATATTTT
CASSTGNTIYF
>NA|TRBD1|TRBV7-2|TRBJ2-5
TGTGCCAGCACCGATACCGACAGGGGCAATTTCCAAGAGACCCAGTACTTC
CASTDTDRGNFQETQYF
>once|NA|TRBV13|TRBJ1-1
TGTGCCAGCAGAAGAGACCTGGAGACTGAAGCTTTCTTT
CASRRDLETEAFF
>NA|TRBD1|TRBV5-1|TRBJ2-7
TGCGCCAGCAGCATGGACAGGGGGAAGAAGGAGCAGTACTTC
CASSMDRGKKEQYF
>NA|NA|TRBV9|TRBJ2-5
TGTGCCAGCAGCCTGTGGGGGGAAGAGACCCAGTACTTC
CASSLWGEETQYF
>NA|NA|TRBV19|TRBJ1-5
TGTGCCATCGCACAGGGATCCAATCAGCCCCAGCATTTT
CAIAQGSNQPQHF
>few|TRBD1|TRBV28|TRBJ1-2
TGTGCCAGCAGTTTATCCGGACAGGAGCGATGGAGCTACACCTTC
CASSLSGQERWSYTF
>few|TRBD1|TRBV5-4|TRBJ1-2
TGTGCCAGCAGCCCCTTCGACAGGGGTAACTATGGCTACACCTTC
CASSPFDRGNYGYTF
>NA|NA|TRBV6-5|TRBJ1-5
TGTGCCAGCAGTTACTCGATCCAGGCCAATCAGCCCCAGCATTTT
CASSYSIQANQPQHF
>NA|NA|TRBV7-9|TRBJ1-3
TGTTCCAGCAGCTTTCAGTATTACTCTGGAAACACCATATATTTT
CSSSFQYYSGNTIYF
>NA|NA|TRBV4-1|TRBJ2-4
TGCGCCAGCAGCCAAGAGGAGGAAAACATTCAGTACTTC
CASSQEEENIQYF
>few|TRBD1|TRBV5-4|TRBJ1-2
TGTGCCAGCAGCAAAGACAGGGTAAACTATGGCTACACCTTC
CASSKDRVNYGYTF